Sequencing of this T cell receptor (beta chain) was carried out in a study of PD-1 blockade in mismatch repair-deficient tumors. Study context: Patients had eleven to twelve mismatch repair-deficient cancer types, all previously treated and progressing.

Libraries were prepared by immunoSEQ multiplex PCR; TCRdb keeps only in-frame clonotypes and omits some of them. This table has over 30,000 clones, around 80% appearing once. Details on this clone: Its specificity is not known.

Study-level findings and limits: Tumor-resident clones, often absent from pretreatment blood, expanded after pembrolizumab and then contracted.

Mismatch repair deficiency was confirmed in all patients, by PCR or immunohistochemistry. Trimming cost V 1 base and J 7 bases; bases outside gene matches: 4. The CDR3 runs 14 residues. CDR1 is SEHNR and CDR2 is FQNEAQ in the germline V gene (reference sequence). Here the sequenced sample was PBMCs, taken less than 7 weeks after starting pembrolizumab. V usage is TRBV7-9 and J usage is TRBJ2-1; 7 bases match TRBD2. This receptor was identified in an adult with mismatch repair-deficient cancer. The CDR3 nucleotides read TGTGCCAGCAGCTTAGACGCGGGAGTTAATGAGCAGTTCTTC. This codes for CASSLDAGVNEQFF.